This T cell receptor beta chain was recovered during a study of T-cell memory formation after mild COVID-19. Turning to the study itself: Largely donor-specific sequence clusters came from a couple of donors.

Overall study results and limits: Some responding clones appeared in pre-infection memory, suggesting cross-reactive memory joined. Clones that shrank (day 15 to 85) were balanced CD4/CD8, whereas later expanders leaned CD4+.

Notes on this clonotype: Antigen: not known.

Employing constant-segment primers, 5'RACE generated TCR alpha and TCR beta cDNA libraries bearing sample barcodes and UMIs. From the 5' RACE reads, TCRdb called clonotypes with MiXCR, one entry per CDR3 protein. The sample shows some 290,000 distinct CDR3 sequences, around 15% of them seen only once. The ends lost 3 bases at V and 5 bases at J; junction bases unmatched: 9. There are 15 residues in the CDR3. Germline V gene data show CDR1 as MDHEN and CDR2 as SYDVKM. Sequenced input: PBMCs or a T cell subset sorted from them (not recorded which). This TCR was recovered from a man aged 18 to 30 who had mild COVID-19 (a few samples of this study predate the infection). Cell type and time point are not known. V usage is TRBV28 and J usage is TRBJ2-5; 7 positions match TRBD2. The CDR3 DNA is TGTGCCAGCAGTTTCATCGGGGGGACCCAGGAGACCCAGTACTTC. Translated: CASSFIGGTQETQYF.